The source of this T cell receptor beta chain is a study of shared clonotypes between healthy human individuals. Germline loops: CDR1 SNHLY, CDR2 FYNNEI. The J segment lost 2 bases and the V segment lost 6 bases, leaving 5 bases of the junction unmatched. CDR3 length equals 15 residues. This table comes from immunoSEQ multiplex PCR, and its TCRdb copy is limited to in-frame clones, with some not included. This repertoire shows more than 400,000 clones, around 73% found once; its top ten account for more than 10%. Donors had no recently reported acute infections or vaccinations and were HIV-negative. Unsorted material relied on 85 million to 95 million PBMCs as the source of genomic DNA.

This chain joins TRBV2 and TRBJ2-2, with TRBD2 identical over 8 bases. The clonotype originates from a middle-aged woman in good health. Some clones in this sample may be carry-over from other donors' samples. Sequenced sample: PBMCs. CDR3 protein: CASRVGLGNTGELFF. CDR3 bases: TGTGCCAGCAGGGTGGGACTAGGCAACACCGGGGAGCTGTTTTTT.